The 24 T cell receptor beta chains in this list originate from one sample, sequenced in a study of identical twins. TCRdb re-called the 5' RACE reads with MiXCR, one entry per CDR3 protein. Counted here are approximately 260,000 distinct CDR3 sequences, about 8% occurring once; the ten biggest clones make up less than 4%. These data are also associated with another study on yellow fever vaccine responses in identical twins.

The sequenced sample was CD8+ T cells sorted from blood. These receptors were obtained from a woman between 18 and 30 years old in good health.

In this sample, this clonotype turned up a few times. The CDR3 sequence is CASSLGGGGLSYEQYF. The CDR3 region has the DNA TGTGCCAGCAGCTTGGGAGGGGGGGGCCTCTCCTACGAGCAGTACTTC. This chain joins TRBV5-6 and TRBJ2-7; D possibly corresponds to TRBD2 (7 bases). From germline, CDR1 is SGHDT and CDR2 YYEEEE. Trimming pared 0 bases from V and 0 bases from J, leaving 13 bases between. The CDR3 spans 16 residues.

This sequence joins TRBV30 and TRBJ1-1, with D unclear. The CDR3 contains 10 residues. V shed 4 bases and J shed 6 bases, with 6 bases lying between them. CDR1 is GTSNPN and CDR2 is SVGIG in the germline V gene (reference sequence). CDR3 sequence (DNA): TGTGCCTGGACGCAGCCTGAAGCTTTCTTT. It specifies CAWTQPEAFF.

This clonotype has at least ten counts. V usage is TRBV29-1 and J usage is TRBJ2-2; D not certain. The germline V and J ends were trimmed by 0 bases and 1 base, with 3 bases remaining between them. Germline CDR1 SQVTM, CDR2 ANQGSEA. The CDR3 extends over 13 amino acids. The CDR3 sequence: CSVEERNTGELFF. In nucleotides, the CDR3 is TGCAGCGTTGAAGAAAGGAACACCGGGGAGCTGTTTTTT.

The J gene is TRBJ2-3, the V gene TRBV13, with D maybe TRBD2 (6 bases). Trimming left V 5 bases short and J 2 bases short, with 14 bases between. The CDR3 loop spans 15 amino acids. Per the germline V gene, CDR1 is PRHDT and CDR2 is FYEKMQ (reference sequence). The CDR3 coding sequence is TGTGCCAGCAGCGTGGGACTTCCGACCACAGATACGCAGTATTTT. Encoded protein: CASSVGLPTTDTQYF.

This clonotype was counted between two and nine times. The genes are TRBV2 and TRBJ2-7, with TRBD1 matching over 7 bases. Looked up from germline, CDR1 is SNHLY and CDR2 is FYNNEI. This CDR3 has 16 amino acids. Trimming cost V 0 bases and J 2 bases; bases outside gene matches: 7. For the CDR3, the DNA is TGTGCCAGCAGTGAAGCGTTGAGGGGGCCTCCCTACGAGCAGTACTTC. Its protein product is CASSEALRGPPYEQYF. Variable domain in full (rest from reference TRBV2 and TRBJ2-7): EPEVTQTPSHQVTQMGQEVILRCVPISNHLYFYWYRQILGQKVEFLVSFYNNEISEKSEIFDDQFSVERPDGSNFTLKIRSTKLEDSAMYFCASSEALRGPPYEQYFGPGTRLTVT.

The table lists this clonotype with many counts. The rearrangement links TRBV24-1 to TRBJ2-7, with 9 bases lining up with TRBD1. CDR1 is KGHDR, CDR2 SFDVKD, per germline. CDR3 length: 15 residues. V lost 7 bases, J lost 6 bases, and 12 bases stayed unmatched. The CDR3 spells CATSPKRTGVFEQYF. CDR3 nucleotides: TGTGCCACCAGCCCAAAACGGACAGGGGTTTTCGAGCAGTACTTC.

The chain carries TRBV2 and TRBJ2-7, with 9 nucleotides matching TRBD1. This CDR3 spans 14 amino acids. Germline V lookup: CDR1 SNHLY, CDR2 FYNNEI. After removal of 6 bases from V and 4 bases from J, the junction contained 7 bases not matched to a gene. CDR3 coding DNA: TGTGCCAGCAGGGAGAACAGGGGGCTATACGAGCAGTACTTC. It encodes CASRENRGLYEQYF. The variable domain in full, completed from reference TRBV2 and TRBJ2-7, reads EPEVTQTPSHQVTQMGQEVILRCVPISNHLYFYWYRQILGQKVEFLVSFYNNEISEKSEIFDDQFSVERPDGSNFTLKIRSTKLEDSAMYFCASRENRGLYEQYFGPGTRLTVT.

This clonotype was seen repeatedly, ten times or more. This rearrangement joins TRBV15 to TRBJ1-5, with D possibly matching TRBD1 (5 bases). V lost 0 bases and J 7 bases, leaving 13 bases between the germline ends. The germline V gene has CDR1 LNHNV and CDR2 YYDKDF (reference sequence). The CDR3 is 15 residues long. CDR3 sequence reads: CATSRDLGTGQPQHF. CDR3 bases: TGTGCCACCAGCAGAGATTTGGGGACTGGCCAGCCCCAGCATTTT.

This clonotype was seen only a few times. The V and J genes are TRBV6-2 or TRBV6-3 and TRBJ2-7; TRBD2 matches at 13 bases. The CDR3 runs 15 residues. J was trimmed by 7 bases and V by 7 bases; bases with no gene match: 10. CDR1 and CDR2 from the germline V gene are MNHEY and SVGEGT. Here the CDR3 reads CASKGTSGMQMEQYF. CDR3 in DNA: TGTGCCAGCAAGGGGACTAGCGGGATGCAAATGGAGCAGTACTTC.

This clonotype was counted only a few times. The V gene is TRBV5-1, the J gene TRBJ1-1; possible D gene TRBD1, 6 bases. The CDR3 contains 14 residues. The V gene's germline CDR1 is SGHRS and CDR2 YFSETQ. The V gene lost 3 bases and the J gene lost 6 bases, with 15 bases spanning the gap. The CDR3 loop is CASSSDRESSEAFF. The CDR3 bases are TGCGCCAGCAGCTCGGACAGAGAGTCTTCTGAAGCTTTCTTT.

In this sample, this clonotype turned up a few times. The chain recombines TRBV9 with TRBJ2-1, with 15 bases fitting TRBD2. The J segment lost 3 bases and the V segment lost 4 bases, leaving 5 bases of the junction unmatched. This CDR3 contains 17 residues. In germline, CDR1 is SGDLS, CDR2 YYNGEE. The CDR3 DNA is TGTGCCAGCAGCCCGGGACTAGCGGGGGGTCTCTACAATGAGCAGTTCTTC. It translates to CASSPGLAGGLYNEQFF.

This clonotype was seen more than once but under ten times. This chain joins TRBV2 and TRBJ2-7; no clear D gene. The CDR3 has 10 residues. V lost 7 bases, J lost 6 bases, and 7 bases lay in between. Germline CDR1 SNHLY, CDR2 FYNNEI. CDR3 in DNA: TGTGCCAGCATAGACTTCGAGCAGTACTTC. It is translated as CASIDFEQYF.

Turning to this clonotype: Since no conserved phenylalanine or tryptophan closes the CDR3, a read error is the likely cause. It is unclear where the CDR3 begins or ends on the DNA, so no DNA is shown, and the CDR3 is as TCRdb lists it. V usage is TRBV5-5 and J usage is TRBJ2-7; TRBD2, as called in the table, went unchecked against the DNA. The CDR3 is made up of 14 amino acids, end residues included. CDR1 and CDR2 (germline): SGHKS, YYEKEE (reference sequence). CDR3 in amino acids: CASSLEPVASGSVE.

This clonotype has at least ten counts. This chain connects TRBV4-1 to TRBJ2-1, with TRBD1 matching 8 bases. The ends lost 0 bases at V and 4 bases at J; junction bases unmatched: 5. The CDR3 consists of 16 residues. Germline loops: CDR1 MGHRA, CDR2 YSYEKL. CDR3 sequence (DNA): TGCGCCAGCAGCCAAGAGTCCCAGGGGGCTTACAATGAGCAGTTCTTC. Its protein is CASSQESQGAYNEQFF.

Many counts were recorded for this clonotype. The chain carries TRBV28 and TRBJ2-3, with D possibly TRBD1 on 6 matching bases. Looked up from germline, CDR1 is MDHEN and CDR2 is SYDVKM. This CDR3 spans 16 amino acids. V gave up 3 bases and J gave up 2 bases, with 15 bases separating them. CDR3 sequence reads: CASSFDMDRSTDTQYF. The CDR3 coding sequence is TGTGCCAGCAGTTTCGACATGGACAGATCCACAGATACGCAGTATTTT.

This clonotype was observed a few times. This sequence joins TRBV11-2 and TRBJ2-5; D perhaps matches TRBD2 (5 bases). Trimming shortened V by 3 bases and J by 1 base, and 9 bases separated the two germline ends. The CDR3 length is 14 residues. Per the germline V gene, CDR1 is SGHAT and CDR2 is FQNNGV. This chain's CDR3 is CASSLEDGQETQYF. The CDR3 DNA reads TGTGCCAGCAGCTTGGAGGACGGCCAAGAGACCCAGTACTTC.

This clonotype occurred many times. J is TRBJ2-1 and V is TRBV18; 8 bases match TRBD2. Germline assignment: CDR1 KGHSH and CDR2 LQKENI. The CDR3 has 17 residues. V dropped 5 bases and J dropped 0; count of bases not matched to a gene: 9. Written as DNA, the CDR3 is TGTGCCAGCTCAACATCCCCACTAGCGGTCTCCTACAATGAGCAGTTCTTC. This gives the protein CASSTSPLAVSYNEQFF.

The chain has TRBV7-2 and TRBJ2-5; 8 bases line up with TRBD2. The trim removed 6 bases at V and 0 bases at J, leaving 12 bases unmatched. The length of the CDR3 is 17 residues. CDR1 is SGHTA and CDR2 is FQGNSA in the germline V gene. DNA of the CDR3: TGTGCCAGCAGTTACGTACCTAGCGGGCGGTACCAAGAGACCCAGTACTTC. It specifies CASSYVPSGRYQETQYF.

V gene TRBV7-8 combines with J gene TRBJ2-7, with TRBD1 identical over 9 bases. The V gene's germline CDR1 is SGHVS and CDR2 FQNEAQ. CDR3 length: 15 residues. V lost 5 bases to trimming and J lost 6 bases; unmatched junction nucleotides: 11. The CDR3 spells CASSDGTGTAAEQYF. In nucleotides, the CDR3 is TGTGCCAGCAGCGACGGGACAGGGACTGCCGCCGAGCAGTACTTC.

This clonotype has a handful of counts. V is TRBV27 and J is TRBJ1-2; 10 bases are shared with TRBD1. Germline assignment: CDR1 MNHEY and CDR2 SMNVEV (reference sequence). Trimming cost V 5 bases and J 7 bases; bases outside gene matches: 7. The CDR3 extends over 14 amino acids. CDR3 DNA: TGTGCCAGCAGTCCGGACAGGGGGAGCGGTGGCTACACCTTC. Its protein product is CASSPDRGSGGYTF.

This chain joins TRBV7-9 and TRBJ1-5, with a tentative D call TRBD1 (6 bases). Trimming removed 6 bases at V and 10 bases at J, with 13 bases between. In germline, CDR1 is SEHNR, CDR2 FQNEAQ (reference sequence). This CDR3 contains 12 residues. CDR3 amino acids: CASSTGIYPQHF. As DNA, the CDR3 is TGTGCCAGCAGTACAGGGATCTATCCCCAGCATTTT.

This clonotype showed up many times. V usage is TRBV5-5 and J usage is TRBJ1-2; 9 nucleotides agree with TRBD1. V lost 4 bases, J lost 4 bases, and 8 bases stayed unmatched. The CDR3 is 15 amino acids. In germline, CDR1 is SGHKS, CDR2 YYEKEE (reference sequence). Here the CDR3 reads CASSVPGQGVYGYTF. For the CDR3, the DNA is TGTGCCAGCAGCGTCCCGGGACAGGGAGTCTATGGCTACACCTTC.

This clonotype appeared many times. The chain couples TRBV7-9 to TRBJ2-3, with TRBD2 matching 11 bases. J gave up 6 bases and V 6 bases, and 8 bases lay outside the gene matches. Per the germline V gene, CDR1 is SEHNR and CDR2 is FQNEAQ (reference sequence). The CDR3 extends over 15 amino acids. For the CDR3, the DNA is TGTGCCAGCAGAGCCCTAGCGGGAGGCTCGGATACGCAGTATTTT. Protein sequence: CASRALAGGSDTQYF.

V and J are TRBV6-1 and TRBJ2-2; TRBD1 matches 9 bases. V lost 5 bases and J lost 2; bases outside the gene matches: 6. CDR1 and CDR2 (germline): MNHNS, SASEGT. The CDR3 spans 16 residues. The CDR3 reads CASSRYRGRNTGELFF. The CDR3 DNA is TGTGCCAGCAGTCGCTACAGGGGGCGAAACACCGGGGAGCTGTTTTTT.